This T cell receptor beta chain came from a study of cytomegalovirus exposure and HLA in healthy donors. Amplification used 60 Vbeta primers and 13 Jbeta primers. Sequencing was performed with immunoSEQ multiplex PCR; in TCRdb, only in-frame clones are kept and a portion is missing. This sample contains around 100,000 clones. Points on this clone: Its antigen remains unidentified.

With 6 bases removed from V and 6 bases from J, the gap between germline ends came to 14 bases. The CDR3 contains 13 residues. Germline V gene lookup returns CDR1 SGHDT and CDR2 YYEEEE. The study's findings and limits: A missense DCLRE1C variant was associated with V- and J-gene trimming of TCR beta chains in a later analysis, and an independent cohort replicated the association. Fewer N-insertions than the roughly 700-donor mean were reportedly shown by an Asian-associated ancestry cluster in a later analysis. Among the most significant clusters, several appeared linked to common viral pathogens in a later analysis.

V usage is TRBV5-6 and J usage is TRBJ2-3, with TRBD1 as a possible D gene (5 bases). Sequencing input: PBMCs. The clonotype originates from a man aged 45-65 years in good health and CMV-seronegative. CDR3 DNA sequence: TGTGCCAGCACCCCAGGGTTCCGGGATACGCAGTATTTT. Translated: CASTPGFRDTQYF.